This T cell receptor beta chain appears in the sequencing data of a study of blood T cell repertoires in COVID-19. CDR3 length: 18 residues. J was trimmed by 4 bases and V by 3 bases; bases with no gene match: 9. Looked up from germline, CDR1 is KGHDR and CDR2 is SFDVKD. Source study methods: Cell counts per sample came from amplifying reference gene primers. The assay was immunoSEQ multiplex PCR, and TCRdb's table has in-frame clones only and misses some. The DNA gave D and trimming, while V, J and clone size come from that table. Of 300,000 to 350,000 clones in the sample, about nine tenths were seen once. Enrollees, about 18 to 89 years old, lived in 20 to 25 US areas. Cohort assignment relied on participant-reported clinical history.

The source material was PBMCs or T cells enriched from blood (not recorded which). The V gene is TRBV24-1, the J gene TRBJ2-1; 12 nucleotides match TRBD2. The clonotype comes from a woman aged 25 to 39 who had been exposed to COVID-19. In DNA form, the CDR3 reads TGTGCCACCAGTGATGGGACAGCCGGGACTAGCGGGTACAATGAGCAGTTCTTC. It is translated as CATSDGTAGTSGYNEQFF.